The 32 T cell receptor beta chains presented below share a single source sample, sequenced in a study of tumor-infiltrating lymphocytes in primary liver carcinoma (dated by TCRdb to 2017 to 2019). Blood RNA was extracted from unsorted whole blood using TRIzol reagent, and germline DNA was obtained with the DNeasy Blood & Tissue kit. For sequencing, an Illumina HiSeq 2500 was employed. Starting from roughly 540 ng total RNA, TCRbeta-specific cDNA was produced by reverse transcription with a constant-region primer and ProtoScript II reverse transcriptase. TCRbeta libraries were built with three nested multiplex PCR rounds, a slightly modified ARM-PCR procedure. Multiplex TRBV1-TRBV30 forward primers and a Cbeta reverse primer were used in the first two PCR rounds, each of which was run for around 10 cycles. TCRdb trimmed the raw reads at Q25, called clones with MiXCR and kept productive beta chains. Every distinct CDR3 protein forms one entry, paired with its most common genes and DNA. The sample table holds over 250,000 distinct CDR3 sequences, of which nearly 60% were seen once. The leading ten clones occupy about 15% of the sample.

The sequenced sample consisted of peripheral blood. The receptors shown here come from a woman in her twenties or thirties with primary liver carcinoma and hepatitis B virus infection.

The chain is built from TRBV7-9 and TRBJ1-5; no firm D call. V was clipped by 1 base and J by 4 bases, with 14 bases between them. Germline V gene sequence: CDR1 SEHNR, CDR2 FQNEAQ (reference sequence). This CDR3 region has 16 residues. CDR3 DNA: TGTGCCAGCAGCTTAGTGACTAGTCAGTCTAATCAGCCCCAGCATTTT. Amino acids: CASSLVTSQSNQPQHF.

This clonotype was counted a single time. The gene calls are TRBV11-2 and TRBJ1-6; D not resolved. V shed 4 bases and J shed 1 base, with 11 bases lying between them. Looked up from germline, CDR1 is SGHAT and CDR2 is FQNNGV. The CDR3 extends over 16 amino acids. The CDR3 sequence: CASSSARPSYNSPLHF. The CDR3 DNA sequence: TGTGCCAGCAGCTCAGCGCGTCCTTCCTATAATTCACCCCTCCACTTT.

Notes on this clonotype: The junction differs from germline at one of its ends, possibly a read error. The chain carries TRBV6-5 and TRBJ2-1; 9 bases agree with TRBD1. CDR1 is MNHEY and CDR2 is SVGAGI in the germline V gene. The CDR3 runs to 15 residues. CDR3 coding DNA: TGTGCCAGCAGCCAGGACAGGGGCTCCTACAATGAGCAGCTCTTC. Its protein product is CASSQDRGSYNEQLF.

Concerning this clonotype itself: With a much larger clone just one base away, this may be a read error. The chain joins TRBV6-6 to TRBJ1-5; no clear D. Germline CDR1 and CDR2: MNHNY and SVGAGI (reference sequence). Trimming pared 1 base from V and 6 bases from J, leaving 13 bases between. The length of the CDR3 is 15 residues. The CDR3 is CASSYLMVFSQPQHF. The CDR3 bases are TGTGCCAGCAGTTACTTGATGGTATTCAGTCAGCCCCAGCATTTT.

The table lists this clonotype with many counts. The rearrangement joins TRBV12-3 or TRBV12-4 to TRBJ2-1, with 12 bases that match TRBD2. The junction had 4 bases not matched to a gene; V was cut back by 4 bases and J by 6 bases. This CDR3 comprises 15 residues. CDR3 residues: CASSSRLAGVNEQFF. CDR3 DNA: TGTGCCAGCAGTTCGAGACTAGCGGGAGTCAATGAGCAGTTCTTC.

J is TRBJ2-1 and V is TRBV5-1, with D tentatively TRBD2 (7 bases). CDR1 and CDR2 from the germline V gene are SGHRS and YFSETQ. The ends were cut back, 2 bases at V and 8 bases at J, with 11 bases in the middle. This CDR3 comprises 13 residues. CDR3 nucleotide sequence: TGCGCCAGCAGCTTACCGGGGGGCTATGAGCAGTTCTTC. This codes for CASSLPGGYEQFF.

For this clonotype: This may arise from a read error, as a much more abundant clone is one base away. The chain links TRBV29-1 to TRBJ1-1; tentatively, D is TRBD1 (6 bases). CDR1 SQVTM and CDR2 ANQGSEA come from the germline V gene. CDR3 size: 13 residues. V was shortened by 5 bases and J by 6 bases, with 16 bases between the two germline ends. In nucleotides, the CDR3 is TGCAGCGTTAACAGGGAGGTGGAGGCTGAAGCTTTCTTT. This encodes CSVNREVEAEAFF. The full variable domain, rest sourced from reference TRBV29-1 and TRBJ1-1, is SAVISQKPSRDICQRGTSLTIQCQVDSQVTMMFWYRQQPGQSLTLIATANQGSEATYESGFVIDKFPISRPNLTFSTLTVSNMSPEDSSIYLCSVNREVEAEAFFGQGTRLTVV.

A note on this clonotype: Its ends do not fully match the called genes, so a read error is possible. The gene calls are TRBV11-2 and TRBJ2-3, with D unresolved. The CDR3 loop spans 15 amino acids. Germline values: CDR1 SGHAT, CDR2 FQNNGV. As DNA, the CDR3 is TGTGCCAGCAGCTTAGTGCCCCAGCCGGGTGATACGCGGTATTTT. Amino acid sequence: CASSLVPQPGDTRYF.

In this sample, this clonotype turned up a few times. A much larger clone is a single base away; this may be a read error. This chain joins TRBV12-3 or TRBV12-4 and TRBJ2-5, with unresolved D. The CDR3 is made up of 14 amino acids. Trimming stripped 3 bases from V and 5 bases from J, with 13 bases between. The CDR3 bases are TGTGCCAGCAGTTTTAACTCCATCGGGGAGACCCAGTACTTC. Amino acids: CASSFNSIGETQYF.

This clonotype was counted at least ten times. The V call is TRBV4-2, the J call TRBJ2-3, with 11 bases matching TRBD2. CDR1 is LGHNA and CDR2 is YNFKEQ in the germline V gene. J gave up 4 bases and V 4 bases, and 7 bases lay outside the gene matches. This CDR3 region has 16 residues. This chain's CDR3 is CASSREVAGGPDTQYF. The DNA for the CDR3 is TGTGCCAGCAGCCGCGAAGTAGCGGGAGGGCCAGATACGCAGTATTTT.

Turning to this clonotype: A much larger clone differs by one base, so this may be a read error. It is likely a read error, because the conserved phenylalanine at the end of the CDR3 is missing. V usage is TRBV4-1 and J usage is TRBJ1-4; TRBD1 matches 8 bases. The CDR3 runs to 16 residues. Losses at the gene ends were 1 base for V and 8 bases for J; bases not matched to a gene: 9. Germline assignment: CDR1 MGHRA and CDR2 YSYEKL. CDR3 nucleotides: TGCGCCAGCAGCCAAGGTCGGGCAGGGGGCACGGAAAAACTGTTTTCT. The encoded protein is CASSQGRAGGTEKLFS.

Concerning this clonotype: The junction and the germline gene differ at one end; a read error may be behind it. This chain uses TRBV6-5 with TRBJ2-1; no definite D call. The CDR3 extends over 14 amino acids. Germline CDR1 and CDR2: MNHEY and SVGAGI. CDR3 nucleotide sequence: TGTGCCGGCAGCCCACTGGGGATGTCGAATGAGCAGTTCTTC. This sequence encodes CAGSPLGMSNEQFF.

As to this clonotype: One base away lies a much larger clone, so this may be a sequencing read error. The V call is TRBV5-6, the J call TRBJ1-1; 10 nucleotides agree with TRBD1. Germline CDR1 and CDR2: SGHDT and YYEEEE. Trimming cost V 4 bases and J 10 bases; bases outside gene matches: 4. The CDR3 spans 12 residues. The CDR3 spells CASSRQGAGAFF. CDR3 in DNA: TGTGCCAGCAGCCGACAGGGGGCGGGAGCTTTCTTT.

The chain carries TRBV30 and TRBJ2-7; 8 bases are shared with TRBD2. The CDR3 totals 13 residues. Germline-derived CDR1 and CDR2 are GTSNPN and SVGIG (reference sequence). The junction had 2 bases not matched to a gene; V was cut back by 3 bases and J by 1 base. The CDR3 DNA follows: TGTGCCTGGAGCGGGGGGGGGTCCTACGAGCAGTACTTC. Protein product: CAWSGGGSYEQYF. Combining the CDR3 with reference TRBV30 and TRBJ2-7 gives the whole variable domain SQTIHQWPATLVQPVGSPLSLECTVEGTSNPNLYWYRQAAGRGLQLLFYSVGIGQISSEVPQNLSASRPQDRQFILSSKKLLLSDSGFYLCAWSGGGSYEQYFGPGTRLTVT.

This clonotype was observed a single time. The chain links TRBV7-9 to TRBJ1-6; no clear D gene. V was trimmed by 1 base and J by 8 bases, leaving 6 bases between them. This CDR3 comprises 13 residues. CDR1 and CDR2 (germline): SEHNR, FQNEAQ (reference sequence). CDR3 DNA sequence: TGTGCCAGCAGCTTAGAAGCCTATTCACCCCTCCACTTT. It yields the protein CASSLEAYSPLHF.

This clonotype appeared many times. The chain has TRBV6-5 and TRBJ1-2, with D tentatively TRBD1 (6 bases). CDR3 size: 16 residues. V shed 1 base and J shed 4 bases, with 16 bases lying between them. Germline CDR1 is MNHEY and CDR2 is SVGAGI. As DNA, the CDR3 is TGTGCCAGCAGTTACTTCGGGACGGGGGCTGGCTATGGCTACACCTTC. It is translated as CASSYFGTGAGYGYTF.

This clonotype was observed at least ten times. The rearrangement links TRBV4-2 to TRBJ2-2, with 14 bases matching TRBD2. V lost 1 base, J lost 6 bases, and 7 bases stayed unmatched. The V gene's germline CDR1 is LGHNA and CDR2 YNFKEQ. The CDR3 runs to 18 residues. The CDR3 region is CASSQGGTSGSWSGELFF. The DNA for the CDR3 is TGTGCCAGCAGCCAAGGAGGGACTAGCGGGAGTTGGTCCGGGGAGCTGTTTTTT.

V and J are TRBV7-9 and TRBJ1-1, with TRBD1 as a possible D gene (5 bases). Germline lookup yields CDR1 SEHNR and CDR2 FQNEAQ (reference sequence). Trimming stripped 5 bases from V and 5 bases from J, with 24 bases between. The CDR3 consists of 17 residues. This chain's CDR3 is CASSKIITRDGTTEAFF. The CDR3 nucleotides are TGTGCCAGCAGCAAAATTATTACCCGGGACGGCACAACTGAAGCTTTCTTT.

This clonotype was detected only a few times. The J gene is TRBJ2-1, the V gene TRBV6-1; TRBD1 agrees at 9 bases. The CDR3 is 15 amino acids. V dropped 2 bases and J dropped 7; count of bases not matched to a gene: 6. Germline V gene data show CDR1 as MNHNS and CDR2 as SASEGT. The CDR3 DNA is TGTGCCAGCAGTGAACATCCGGGACAGGGAAATGAGCAGTTCTTC. Amino acid sequence: CASSEHPGQGNEQFF.

This clonotype was seen just once. One junction end disagrees with the germline gene, perhaps due to a read error. V usage is TRBV6-2 or TRBV6-3 and J usage is TRBJ2-1; perhaps TRBD1 as D (5 bases). This CDR3 contains 15 residues. The V gene's germline CDR1 is MNHEY and CDR2 SVGEGT. The CDR3 spells CASSYSVGPSDEEFF. In DNA, the CDR3 is TGTGCCAGCAGTTACTCAGTGGGGCCTTCCGATGAGGAGTTCTTC.

A remark on this clonotype: Just one base apart from a much larger clone, this may be a read error. The chain is built from TRBV29-1 and TRBJ2-3; 7 bases agree with TRBD2. This CDR3 is 14 amino acids long. The J segment lost 2 bases and the V segment lost 6 bases, leaving 8 bases of the junction unmatched. Germline V gene lookup returns CDR1 SQVTM and CDR2 ANQGSEA. This CDR3 is CSVQGLTNTDTQYF. The CDR3 DNA reads as TGCAGCGTCCAGGGACTAACTAACACAGATACGCAGTATTTT.

This clonotype was observed a handful of times. V usage is TRBV5-6 and J usage is TRBJ2-7, with 7 bases aligning to TRBD1. The germline CDR1 and CDR2 sequences are SGHDT and YYEEEE. The CDR3 sequence is 15 residues long. V lost 0 bases to trimming and J lost 5 bases; unmatched junction nucleotides: 8. CDR3 DNA: TGTGCCAGCAGCTTGGCATGGACAGGTCTCCACGAGCAGTACTTC. The encoded protein is CASSLAWTGLHEQYF.

The rearrangement links TRBV7-9 to TRBJ2-7; D might be TRBD1 (6 bases). V was pared by 5 bases and J by 6 bases, with 17 bases between. This CDR3 region has 14 residues. The germline gives CDR1 SEHNR, CDR2 FQNEAQ (reference sequence). The CDR3 DNA follows: TGTGCCAGCAGCCCCGGGACAAGCACCCGCGAGCAGTACTTC. It yields the protein CASSPGTSTREQYF.

On this clonotype itself: Since a much larger clone is just one base distant, this may be a read error. The J gene is TRBJ2-5, the V gene TRBV29-1, with 8 positions matching TRBD2. Per germline, CDR1 SQVTM and CDR2 ANQGSEA. V lost 6 bases, J lost 5 bases, and 11 bases stayed unmatched. The CDR3 loop spans 14 amino acids. The CDR3 spells CSVGRDGGLETQYF. CDR3 DNA sequence: TGCAGCGTCGGGAGGGACGGCGGCTTGGAGACCCAGTACTTC.

This clonotype was picked up many times. The V and J genes are TRBV6-2 or TRBV6-3 and TRBJ1-2, with 8 positions matching TRBD1. With V trimmed by 2 bases and J by 4 bases, 6 bases remained unmatched. CDR3 length: 15 amino acids. Germline V lookup: CDR1 MNHEY, CDR2 SVGEGT. CDR3 residues: CASSYRDRPFYGYTF. The CDR3 nucleotides are TGTGCCAGCAGTTACCGGGACAGGCCCTTCTATGGCTACACCTTC.

V and J are TRBV7-9 and TRBJ2-2; D is perhaps TRBD2 (6 bases). V lost 6 bases and J lost 2, with 19 bases in between. The length of the CDR3 is 17 residues. Germline CDR1 SEHNR, CDR2 FQNEAQ (reference sequence). The CDR3 DNA is TGTGCCAGCAGTCTATCGACTAGACTTTTTAACACCGGGGAGCTGTTTTTT. Translated: CASSLSTRLFNTGELFF.

This clonotype was detected ten times or more. The V and J genes are TRBV10-3 and TRBJ2-5; no definite D call. Trimming took off 3 bases at V and 5 bases at J, with 13 bases between the two ends. Germline V gives CDR1 ENHRY, CDR2 SYGVKD. The CDR3 runs 14 residues. CDR3: CAISEEQIHETQYF. CDR3 nucleotides: TGTGCCATCAGTGAAGAGCAGATCCACGAGACCCAGTACTTC.

Concerning this clonotype: One end of the junction fails to match germline, which may point to a read error. The chain joins TRBV13 to TRBJ2-7; 8 bases are a match to TRBD1. There are 13 residues in the CDR3. CDR1 PRHDT and CDR2 FYEKMQ come from the germline V gene (reference sequence). In nucleotides, the CDR3 is TGTGCCAGCAGCTTCGGACAGGGCTACGGGCAGTACTTC. Translating gives CASSFGQGYGQYF.

This clonotype was recorded at least ten times. The chain carries TRBV12-3 or TRBV12-4 and TRBJ2-3; 7 bases map to TRBD1. This CDR3 spans 14 amino acids. Losses at the gene ends were 5 bases for V and 6 bases for J; bases not matched to a gene: 8. CDR3 sequence: CASSQTGAADTQYF. The CDR3 DNA sequence: TGTGCCAGCAGTCAAACAGGGGCCGCCGATACGCAGTATTTT.

This clonotype came up once. This chain connects TRBV10-3 to TRBJ1-1; no clear D gene. This CDR3 spans 15 amino acids. Germline CDR1 is ENHRY and CDR2 is SYGVKD. Trimming pared 4 bases from V and 1 base from J, leaving 13 bases between. This CDR3 reads CAISVAGLGNTEAFF. The DNA of the CDR3 is TGTGCCATCAGTGTCGCAGGCTTGGGGAACACTGAAGCTTTCTTT.

This clonotype was seen only once. The chain has TRBV5-1 and TRBJ1-2; no clear D. Trimming removed 7 bases from V and 3 bases from J, with 7 bases in between. Germline V lookup: CDR1 SGHRS, CDR2 YFSETQ. The CDR3 consists of 11 residues. CDR3 sequence: CASGEHYGYTF. CDR3 in DNA: TGCGCCAGCGGGGAGCACTATGGCTACACCTTC.

This clonotype was seen repeatedly, ten times or more. The chain has TRBV5-6 and TRBJ2-7; D is unclear. V lost 4 bases to trimming and J lost 3 bases, with 11 bases between them. This CDR3 region has 13 residues. Germline CDR1 SGHDT, CDR2 YYEEEE. CDR3 in amino acids: CASSPGPSYEQYF. CDR3 DNA sequence: TGTGCCAGCAGCCCTGGTCCCAGCTACGAGCAGTACTTC. The variable domain in full, completed from reference TRBV5-6 and TRBJ2-7, reads DAGVTQSPTHLIKTRGQQVTLRCSPKSGHDTVSWYQQALGQGPQFIFQYYEEEERQRGNFPDRFSGHQFPNYSSELNVNALLLGDSALYLCASSPGPSYEQYFGPGTRLTVT.